These T cell receptor beta chains were read from a single sample in a study of blood T cell repertoires in COVID-19. Some clones are missing from TCRdb's copy, which holds only in-frame ones; the method was immunoSEQ multiplex PCR. Altogether hundreds of thousands of clones are present, around four fifths being singletons, with the ten largest covering 8.5% to 9.5%. Sequencing used peripheral blood. These TCRs come from a woman aged 45-59 years who had recovered from COVID-19. Both conserved end residues are part of each CDR3. A D gene is named only where the DNA matches it firmly. Clone size is not always given. Where it is, it says once, few, many or a class for expanded clones.

cdr3_aa: CASSPTTGANTEAFF
cdr3_nt: TGTGCCAGCAGCCCAACGACAGGGGCGAACACTGAAGCTTTCTTT
clone_size: .
v_call: TRBV7-2
d_call: TRBD1
j_call: TRBJ1-1
cdr3_length: 15

cdr3_aa: CASSPQGQGANTEAFF
cdr3_nt: TGTGCCAGCTCACCGCAGGGACAGGGGGCTAACACTGAAGCTTTCTTT
clone_size: .
v_call: TRBV18
d_call: TRBD1
j_call: TRBJ1-1
cdr3_length: 16

cdr3_aa: CASINSPSGGSEQFF
cdr3_nt: TGTGCCAGCATCAACTCCCCGTCAGGGGGGAGTGAGCAGTTCTTC
clone_size: .
v_call: TRBV7-9
d_call: .
j_call: TRBJ2-1
cdr3_length: 15

cdr3_aa: CASSYTGQNRKAFF
cdr3_nt: TGTGCCAGCAGTTACACCGGACAGAACCGCAAGGCTTTCTTT
clone_size: once
v_call: TRBV6-6
d_call: .
j_call: TRBJ1-1
cdr3_length: 14

cdr3_aa: CASSAWRGQRGVSGNSPLHF
cdr3_nt: TGTGCCAGCAGTGCCTGGAGGGGGCAGAGGGGGGTCAGCGGGAATTCACCCCTCCACTTT
clone_size: .
v_call: TRBV28
d_call: TRBD1
j_call: TRBJ1-6
cdr3_length: 20

cdr3_aa: CASSEGGATGELFF
cdr3_nt: TGTGCCAGCAGTGAAGGGGGCGCGACCGGGGAGCTGTTTTTT
clone_size: few
v_call: TRBV2
d_call: .
j_call: TRBJ2-2
cdr3_length: 14

cdr3_aa: CASSLRQGEGYTF
cdr3_nt: TGTGCCAGCAGCTTAAGACAGGGGGAAGGCTACACCTTC
clone_size: many
v_call: TRBV7-3
d_call: TRBD1
j_call: TRBJ1-2
cdr3_length: 13

cdr3_aa: CASANQGAAREKLFF
cdr3_nt: TGTGCCTCGGCTAACCAGGGGGCTGCGCGAGAAAAACTGTTTTTT
clone_size: .
v_call: TRBV30
d_call: TRBD1
j_call: TRBJ1-4
cdr3_length: 15

cdr3_aa: CASSYQGGKNIQYF
cdr3_nt: TGTGCCAGCAGTTATCAGGGAGGCAAAAACATTCAGTACTTC
clone_size: .
v_call: TRBV6-2/TRBV6-3
d_call: .
j_call: TRBJ2-4
cdr3_length: 14

cdr3_aa: CASSLRDRGSHSTDTQYF
cdr3_nt: TGTGCCAGCTCACTCCGGGACAGGGGGTCTCATAGCACAGATACGCAGTATTTT
clone_size: .
v_call: TRBV18
d_call: TRBD1
j_call: TRBJ2-3
cdr3_length: 18

cdr3_aa: CASSYPGTVNEKLFF
cdr3_nt: TGTGCCAGCAGCTATCCCGGGACAGTTAATGAAAAACTGTTTTTT
clone_size: .
v_call: TRBV7-2
d_call: TRBD1
j_call: TRBJ1-4
cdr3_length: 15

cdr3_aa: CASSHREIYTSLLYGYTF
cdr3_nt: TGTGCCAGCAGTCACAGGGAAATTTACACGTCCCTGCTATATGGCTACACCTTC
clone_size: .
v_call: TRBV28
d_call: .
j_call: TRBJ1-2
cdr3_length: 18

cdr3_aa: CASSLTGQGYEQYF
cdr3_nt: TGTGCCAGCAGTCTAACGGGACAGGGTTACGAGCAGTACTTC
clone_size: .
v_call: TRBV28
d_call: TRBD1
j_call: TRBJ2-7
cdr3_length: 14

cdr3_aa: CASGNPDRVLNTEAFF
cdr3_nt: TGTGCCAGCGGGAACCCGGACAGGGTGTTGAACACTGAAGCTTTCTTT
clone_size: many
v_call: TRBV28
d_call: TRBD1
j_call: TRBJ1-1
cdr3_length: 16

cdr3_aa: CAWSLRTAQYF
cdr3_nt: TGTGCCTGGAGTTTAAGGACAGCCCAGTACTTC
clone_size: .
v_call: TRBV30
d_call: .
j_call: TRBJ2-5
cdr3_length: 11

cdr3_aa: CTSSRRDFPRGELFF
cdr3_nt: TGCACCAGCAGCCGAAGGGACTTCCCGAGGGGGGAGCTGTTTTTT
clone_size: once
v_call: TRBV1
d_call: .
j_call: TRBJ2-2
cdr3_length: 15

cdr3_aa: CASSLWTSGRAMRYEQYF
cdr3_nt: TGTGCCAGCAGCCTCTGGACTAGCGGGAGGGCGATGAGATACGAGCAGTACTTC
clone_size: .
v_call: TRBV5-6
d_call: TRBD2
j_call: TRBJ2-7
cdr3_length: 18